This entry concerns a single T cell receptor beta chain. The CDR3 has 15 residues. CDR1 and CDR2 from the germline V gene are SGHRS and YFSETQ. V trimming: 4 bases; J trimming: 0 bases; junction bases outside the gene matches: 4. cDNA came from about 0.5 to 1 ug RNA primed by random hexamers. Amplification of the TCR beta CDR3 was carried out by immunoSEQ multiplex PCR, which spanned a total of 54 Vbeta and 13 Jbeta segments. Using its own MiXCR run on the immunoSEQ multiplex PCR reads, TCRdb lists one record per CDR3 protein. The sample lists around 180,000 distinct CDR3 sequences, approximately 93% occurring once. The sample comes from a study of CD8 T cells in Susac syndrome. CD8+ and CD4+ T cells from blood underwent TCR beta sequencing. Negative isolation yielded CD4+ and CD8+ T cells, and FACS enriched TEMRA cells.

This receptor was identified in a human donor with multiple sclerosis. The sequenced material came from CD4+ T cells from PBMCs. The chain links TRBV5-1 to TRBJ2-3; TRBD2 matches at 8 bases. The CDR3 sequence is CASSRTSPSTDTQYF. For the CDR3, the DNA is TGCGCCAGCAGCCGGACTAGCCCAAGCACAGATACGCAGTATTTT.